This entry lists 14 T cell receptor beta chains sequenced from one sample in a study of OX40 agonist ivuxolimab in advanced cancers. The library relied on the immunoSEQ multiplex PCR assay. TCRdb carries this immuneACCESS record with in-frame sequences only. Its versions omit some clonotypes, under half of them owing to an unresolved V gene in the studies checked, with the rest unexplained. This sample gives about 70,000 clones in total; 75% to 85% of them show up just once. The ten largest clones add up to about 5.4% of the sample. This specimen was CD4+ or CD8+ T cells sorted from blood, taken in a trial of the OX40 agonist ivuxolimab. These TCRs come from an adult with an advanced solid tumor such as melanoma, head and neck, liver or kidney cancer.

CDR3 bases: TGTGCCAGCAGTCCTGGACAGGTGGTCTCTGGAAACACCATATATTTT. Encoded protein: CASSPGQVVSGNTIYF. The rearrangement links TRBV28 to TRBJ1-3; the match to TRBD1 covers 7 bases. The J segment lost 0 bases and the V segment lost 5 bases, leaving 7 bases of the junction unmatched. This CDR3 spans 16 amino acids. In germline, CDR1 is MDHEN, CDR2 SYDVKM.

The chain recombines TRBV18 with TRBJ2-4; 10 bases line up with TRBD1. The ends lost 3 bases at V and 1 base at J; junction bases unmatched: 6. CDR1 is KGHSH and CDR2 is LQKENI in the germline V gene. CDR3 length equals 17 residues. The DNA of the CDR3 is TGTGCCAGCTCACCGGACAGGGGGTCGGGGGCCAAAAACATTCAGTACTTC. Translating gives CASSPDRGSGAKNIQYF.

The chain links TRBV4-3 to TRBJ2-5; D is ambiguous. Germline CDR1 reads LGHNA; CDR2 reads YSLEER. The CDR3 covers 16 residues. V shed 4 bases and J shed 1 base, with 16 bases lying between them. The CDR3 here is CASSPLDGLPQETQYF. CDR3 DNA: TGCGCCAGCAGCCCCCTGGACGGGCTGCCCCAAGAGACCCAGTACTTC.

DNA of the CDR3: TGTGCCAGCAGGACGACGGTAGTGAACACTGAAGCTTTCTTT. This sequence encodes CASRTTVVNTEAFF. The J gene is TRBJ1-1, the V gene TRBV6-1; D remains ambiguous. V was shortened by 6 bases and J by 0 bases, with 11 bases between the two germline ends. The germline CDR1 and CDR2 sequences are MNHNS and SASEGT. The CDR3 totals 14 residues.

The chain links TRBV5-1 to TRBJ1-2, with D hard to call. Trimming removed 0 bases at V and 7 bases at J, with 13 bases between. Germline CDR1 reads SGHRS; CDR2 reads YFSETQ. This CDR3 spans 14 amino acids. The CDR3 spells CASSLGSVLGGYTF. CDR3 DNA: TGCGCCAGCAGCTTGGGGAGTGTGCTGGGTGGCTACACCTTC.

This sequence joins TRBV11-2 and TRBJ2-5, with TRBD2 matching 9 bases. CDR1 and CDR2 from the germline V gene are SGHAT and FQNNGV. The CDR3 has 16 residues. The J segment lost 4 bases and the V segment lost 6 bases, leaving 12 bases of the junction unmatched. CDR3 sequence (DNA): TGTGCCAGCAGGTGGGGTCGGGGACTAGCAGGAGAGACCCAGTACTTC. It translates to CASRWGRGLAGETQYF.

V gene TRBV7-2 combines with J gene TRBJ2-5, with 8 bases lining up with TRBD1. Germline CDR1 reads SGHTA; CDR2 reads FQGNSA. The CDR3 runs 18 residues. V shed 1 base, J shed 2 bases, and the junction held 12 bases outside the gene matches. CDR3 amino acids: CASSLVFGQGVGQETQYF. Here the CDR3 DNA reads TGTGCCAGCAGCTTAGTGTTCGGACAGGGTGTCGGGCAAGAGACCCAGTACTTC.

This chain's CDR3 is CASSAHPQGPDTQYF. The CDR3 coding sequence is TGTGCCAGCAGCGCTCACCCACAGGGTCCAGATACGCAGTATTTT. This sequence joins TRBV9 and TRBJ2-3, with D tentatively TRBD1 (6 bases). Per germline, CDR1 SGDLS and CDR2 YYNGEE. V lost 3 bases to trimming and J lost 4 bases, with 15 bases between them. The length of the CDR3 is 15 residues.

The CDR3, as DNA: TGTGCCACCAGCAGGTGGGAGGGTGATAAGTTCTTC. Encoded protein: CATSRWEGDKFF. The chain carries TRBV15 and TRBJ2-1; the match to TRBD2 covers 7 bases. Per the germline V gene, CDR1 is LNHNV and CDR2 is YYDKDF (reference sequence). Trimming took 3 bases from V and 14 from J; bases not matched to a gene: 7. The CDR3 is 12 amino acids.

The sample holds a few counts of this clone. The rearrangement links TRBV18 to TRBJ2-2; 11 bases fit TRBD2. CDR3 length: 17 residues. Trimming removed 6 bases from V and 1 base from J; junction bases left unmatched: 7. Germline CDR1 is KGHSH and CDR2 is LQKENI. The CDR3 DNA is TGTGCCAGCTCTCCGGGACTAGCGGTTATGAACACCGGGGAGCTGTTTTTT. It translates to CASSPGLAVMNTGELFF.

The chain recombines TRBV4-3 with TRBJ1-3; 7 bases align to TRBD1. V gave up 1 base and J gave up 8 bases; unmatched junction bases: 8. Germline assignment: CDR1 LGHNA and CDR2 YSLEER. The CDR3 loop spans 15 amino acids. The chain's CDR3 is CASSQASTGRDTIYF. Written as DNA, the CDR3 is TGCGCCAGCAGCCAAGCTTCGACAGGGAGGGACACCATATATTTT.

The chain employs TRBV9 and TRBJ1-1; D is uncertain. Germline-derived CDR1 and CDR2 are SGDLS and YYNGEE. The length of the CDR3 is 13 residues. V was pared by 4 bases and J by 1 base, with 8 bases between. The CDR3 here is CASSRRANTEAFF. The CDR3 DNA follows: TGTGCCAGCAGCCGTCGGGCGAACACTGAAGCTTTCTTT.

The chain has TRBV9 and TRBJ1-4, with no clear D. Germline V lookup: CDR1 SGDLS, CDR2 YYNGEE. V lost 0 bases, J lost 4 bases, and 7 bases lay in between. The CDR3 is 14 residues long. CDR3: CASSVGVNNEKLFF. The DNA of the CDR3 is TGTGCCAGCAGCGTAGGAGTTAATAATGAAAAACTGTTTTTT.

The chain employs TRBV27 and TRBJ2-2; 8 positions match TRBD1. Germline CDR1 MNHEY, CDR2 SMNVEV (reference sequence). Trimming took 7 bases from V and 6 from J; bases not matched to a gene: 10. CDR3 length equals 15 residues. DNA of the CDR3: TGTGCCAGCACCTCACGGGGCAGGGGGCCCGGGGAGCTGTTTTTT. Its translation: CASTSRGRGPGELFF.